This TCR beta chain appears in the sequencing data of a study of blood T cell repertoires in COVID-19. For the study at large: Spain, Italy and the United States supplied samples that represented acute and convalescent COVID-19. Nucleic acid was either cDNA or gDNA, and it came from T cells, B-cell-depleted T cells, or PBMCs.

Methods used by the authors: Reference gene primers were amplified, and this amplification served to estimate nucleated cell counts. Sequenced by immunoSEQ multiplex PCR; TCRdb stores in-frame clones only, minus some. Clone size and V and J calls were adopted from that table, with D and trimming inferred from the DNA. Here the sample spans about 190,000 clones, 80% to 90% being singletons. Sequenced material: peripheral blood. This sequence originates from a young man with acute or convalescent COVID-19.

CDR3 coding DNA: TGTGCCTGGTCTGGGACTAGCTCCTACAATGAGCAGTTCTTC. This translates into CAWSGTSSYNEQFF. The chain uses TRBV30 and TRBJ2-1; TRBD2 agrees at 8 bases. V dropped 5 bases and J dropped 0; count of bases not matched to a gene: 3. CDR3 size: 14 residues. In germline, CDR1 is GTSNPN, CDR2 SVGIG (reference sequence).